The 6 T cell receptor beta chains presented below share a single source sample, sequenced in a study of T cell responses to AZD1222 COVID-19 vaccine. Assay: immunoSEQ multiplex PCR; the TCRdb copy retains only in-frame clones and omits some. The sample shows tens of thousands of clones, roughly 85% of them seen only once. Sequencing was performed on peripheral blood, taken on day 0 of MenACWY control vaccination. These TCRs come from an adult in good health.

V usage is TRBV6-5 and J usage is TRBJ2-3; 8 nucleotides match TRBD2. Germline V gives CDR1 MNHEY, CDR2 SVGAGI. The V segment lost 8 bases and the J segment 2 bases; nucleotides outside the gene matches: 6. The CDR3 runs 14 residues. The CDR3 DNA sequence: TGTGCCAGCGTCGGGGGGGTAACCACAGATACGCAGTATTTT. This encodes CASVGGVTTDTQYF.

The chain recombines TRBV19 with TRBJ2-3, with D possibly matching TRBD1 (5 bases). The germline V gene encodes CDR1 LNHDA and CDR2 SQIVND (reference sequence). The CDR3 extends over 15 amino acids. V lost 3 bases and J 6 bases, leaving 16 bases between the germline ends. CDR3 sequence reads: CASSMDKGPQDTQYF. The CDR3 DNA reads as TGTGCCAGTAGTATGGACAAGGGCCCACAGGATACGCAGTATTTT.

V is TRBV7-2 and J is TRBJ2-1; 11 bases agree with TRBD2. V lost 5 bases, J lost 7 bases, and 13 bases stayed unmatched. This CDR3 region has 17 residues. Germline V gives CDR1 SGHTA, CDR2 FQGNSA. Written as DNA, the CDR3 is TGTGCCAGCAGCCCCCATGGGGATAGCGGGAGGGGGAATGAGCAGTTCTTC. Amino acids: CASSPHGDSGRGNEQFF.

The chain uses TRBV7-2 and TRBJ2-1; weak D call: TRBD1 (5 bases). Germline V gene data show CDR1 as SGHTA and CDR2 as FQGNSA. V lost 2 bases to trimming and J lost 10 bases, with 12 bases between them. This CDR3 is built from 13 residues. The CDR3 is CASSLRQGREQFF. CDR3 nucleotide sequence: TGTGCCAGCAGCTTAAGGCAGGGCCGGGAGCAGTTCTTC.

The chain carries TRBV7-2 and TRBJ2-1; 10 bases match TRBD1. V lost 3 bases to trimming and J lost 9 bases; unmatched junction nucleotides: 8. This CDR3 has 15 amino acids. Germline V lookup: CDR1 SGHTA, CDR2 FQGNSA. The CDR3 loop reads CASSLPGTGAIEQFF. The CDR3, as DNA: TGTGCCAGCAGCTTGCCCGGGACAGGGGCCATTGAGCAGTTCTTC. Drawing the rest from reference TRBV7-2 and TRBJ2-1, the complete variable domain is GAGVSQSPSNKVTEKGKDVELRCDPISGHTALYWYRQSLGQGLEFLIYFQGNSAPDKSGLPSDRFSAERTGGSVSTLTIQRTQQEDSAVYLCASSLPGTGAIEQFFGPGTRLTVL.

This chain joins TRBV6-2 or TRBV6-3 and TRBJ2-2; the D is unclear. Per the germline V gene, CDR1 is MNHEY and CDR2 is SVGEGT. The ends were cut back, 2 bases at V and 3 bases at J, with 4 bases in the middle. This CDR3 comprises 13 residues. The CDR3 here is CASSYLDTGELFF. The CDR3 nucleotides are TGTGCCAGCAGTTACCTCGACACCGGGGAGCTGTTTTTT.